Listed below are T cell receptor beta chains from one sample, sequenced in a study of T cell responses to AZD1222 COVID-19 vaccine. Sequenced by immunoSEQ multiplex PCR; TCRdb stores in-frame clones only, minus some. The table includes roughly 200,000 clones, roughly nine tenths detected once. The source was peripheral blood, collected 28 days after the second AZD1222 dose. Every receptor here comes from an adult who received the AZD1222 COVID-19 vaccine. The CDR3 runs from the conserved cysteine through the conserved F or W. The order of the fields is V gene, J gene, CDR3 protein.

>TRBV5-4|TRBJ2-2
CASSAGNFWNTGELFF
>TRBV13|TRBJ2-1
CASSAHRDRSSDEQFF
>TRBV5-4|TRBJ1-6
CASSLQQGAYSPLHF
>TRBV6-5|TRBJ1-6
CASSLGPYNSPLHF
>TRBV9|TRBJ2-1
CASSTVLPGDEQFF
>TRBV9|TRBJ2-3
CASSVGPGTDTQYF
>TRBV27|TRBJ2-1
CASSQRGKKNEQFF
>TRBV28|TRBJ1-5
CASSTSLPQHF
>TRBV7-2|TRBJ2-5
CASSPGTSGGIQETQYF
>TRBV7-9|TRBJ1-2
CASSPLGGGGYTF
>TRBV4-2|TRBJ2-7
CASSQAGRMPYEQYF
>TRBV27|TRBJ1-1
CASTRSDSQGKAFF
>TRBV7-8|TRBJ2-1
CASSFGQGARNEQFF
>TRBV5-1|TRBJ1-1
CASSFGYDTEAFF
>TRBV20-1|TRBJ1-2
CSASGGYGYTF
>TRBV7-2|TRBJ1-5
CASSSRTGRANQPQHF
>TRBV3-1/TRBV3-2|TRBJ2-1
CASSHGMGYEQFF
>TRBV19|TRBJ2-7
CASSILQTGSEQYF
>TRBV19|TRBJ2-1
CATEAAGSSYNEQFF
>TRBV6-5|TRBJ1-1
CASSYQYSTEAFF
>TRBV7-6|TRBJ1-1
CASSLVAGGNTEAFF
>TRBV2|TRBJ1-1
CASSVGRVGTEAFF
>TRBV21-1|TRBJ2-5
CASSNYVHQETQYF
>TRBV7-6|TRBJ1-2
CASSSRANYGYTF
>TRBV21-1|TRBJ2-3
CASSSMGAADTQYF
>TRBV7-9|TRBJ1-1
CASSPRQRNTEAFF
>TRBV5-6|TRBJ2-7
CASSYGRAHEQYF
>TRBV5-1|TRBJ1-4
CASSLWGGDNEKLFF
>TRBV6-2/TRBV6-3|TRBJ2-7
CASSPRGIHEQYF
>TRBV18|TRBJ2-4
CASSPGEGGIQYF
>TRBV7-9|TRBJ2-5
CASSFSPSGRAGETQYF
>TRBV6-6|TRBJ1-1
CASSSTANTEAFF
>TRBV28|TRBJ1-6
CASSPSSTGNWALHF
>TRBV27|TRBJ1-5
CATSLRGAQPQHF
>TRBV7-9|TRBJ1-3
CASSDRGLGGNTIYF
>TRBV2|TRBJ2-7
CASSEAGVRYEQYF
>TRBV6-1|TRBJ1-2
CASSEPARAYGYTF
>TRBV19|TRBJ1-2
CASKREGFNYGYTF